This T cell receptor (beta chain) emerged from a study of cytomegalovirus exposure and HLA in healthy donors. Study-level results: An analysis was carried out later, and it reportedly showed fewer N-insertions in an Asian-associated ancestry cluster than the approximately 710-donor mean. Testing in vitro showed a few CMV-associated chains specific for CMV antigens.

Nominally healthy donors were sampled, though unrecorded immune exposures were likely. Worth noting for this clone: Its specificity is not known.

This CDR3 has 16 residues. After removal of 6 bases from V and 2 bases from J, the junction contained 5 bases not matched to a gene. CDR1 and CDR2 from the germline V gene are MNHNY and SVGAGI (reference sequence). PCR amplification relied on 60 Vbeta primers (plus 13 Jbeta primers). This table comes from immunoSEQ multiplex PCR, and its TCRdb copy is limited to in-frame clones, with some not included. The sample includes 150,000 to 200,000 clones, about 80% seen only once; the top ten take around 1.9%. The chain joins TRBV6-6 to TRBJ1-3; 12 bases match TRBD1. The clonotype comes from a woman between 18 and 29 years old in good health and CMV-seropositive. The material sequenced was PBMCs. CDR3 protein: CASRKGQGAPGNTIYF. CDR3 bases: TGTGCCAGCAGGAAGGGACAGGGGGCGCCTGGAAACACCATATATTTT.